This T cell receptor beta chain is from a study of radiotherapy plus CTLA-4 blockade in lung cancer. Study in general: Disease control reached less than 40%, with objective responses in about 19%.

Profiling relied on immunoSEQ multiplex PCR, and the TCRdb table lists in-frame clones only, not all of them. Of more than 25,000 clones listed, around 85% were seen once; the top ten hold 7.5% to 8%. This CDR3 has 16 residues. Germline V gene lookup returns CDR1 LNHDA and CDR2 SQIVND (reference sequence). V was clipped by 2 bases and J by 0 bases, with 13 bases between them. The sequencing here drew on peripheral blood, taken from a patient treated with radiotherapy plus ipilimumab. The source of this sequence is a human donor with non-small cell lung cancer who had stable disease on radiotherapy plus ipilimumab. The rearrangement uses TRBV19 and TRBJ1-2, with D perhaps matching TRBD1 (6 bases). The CDR3 nucleotides are TGTGCCAGTAGTATAAACAGAAGGGGGGCTAACTATGGCTACACCTTC. Residues: CASSINRRGANYGYTF.